This T cell receptor (beta chain) appears in the sequencing data of a study of T cells after yellow fever vaccination. General observations from the study: Contamination of FACS-sorted repertoires by abundant clonotypes from the bulk population could occur.

Many counts were recorded for this clonotype. Its matching antigen is unknown. It was through 5'RACE template switching that TCR cDNA was made, with a universal primer site and UMIs added. TCRdb used MiXCR to reprocess the 5' RACE reads, holding one entry per CDR3 protein. The sample lists 300,000 to 400,000 distinct CDR3 sequences, 6.2% seen once, with 15% in the top ten. Germline-derived CDR1 and CDR2 are SGDLS and YYNGEE. The CDR3 extends over 16 amino acids. Trimming cost V 4 bases and J 5 bases, with 18 bases left between them. Sequences were derived from PBMCs, sampled 5 days after the yellow fever booster vaccination. The V gene is TRBV9, the J gene TRBJ1-4, with D unresolved. The sequence derives from a man younger than 45 who received the YFV17D yellow fever vaccine. The CDR3: CASSREGSLPNEKLFF. The CDR3 DNA reads as TGTGCCAGCAGCCGGGAAGGGAGCCTCCCCAATGAAAAACTGTTTTTT.